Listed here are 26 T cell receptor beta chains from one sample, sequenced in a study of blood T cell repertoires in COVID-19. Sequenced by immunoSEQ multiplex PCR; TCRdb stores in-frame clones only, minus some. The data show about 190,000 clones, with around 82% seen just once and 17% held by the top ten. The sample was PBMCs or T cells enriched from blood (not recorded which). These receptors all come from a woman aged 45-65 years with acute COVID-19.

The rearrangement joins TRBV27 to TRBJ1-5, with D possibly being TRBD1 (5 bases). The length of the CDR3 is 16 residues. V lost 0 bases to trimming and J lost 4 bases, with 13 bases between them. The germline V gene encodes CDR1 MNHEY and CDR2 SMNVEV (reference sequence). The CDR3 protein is CASSLSGQGGNQPQHF. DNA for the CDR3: TGTGCCAGCAGTTTATCGGGGCAGGGAGGAAATCAGCCCCAGCATTTT.

CDR3 nucleotides: TGTGCCAGCTCACAGGGACAGTACGAGACCCAGTACTTC. Translating it yields CASSQGQYETQYF. This chain links TRBV18 with TRBJ2-5, with 7 bases matching TRBD1. Germline CDR1 is KGHSH and CDR2 is LQKENI. This CDR3 has 13 residues. V shed 4 bases and J 5 bases; nucleotides not matched to a gene: 4.

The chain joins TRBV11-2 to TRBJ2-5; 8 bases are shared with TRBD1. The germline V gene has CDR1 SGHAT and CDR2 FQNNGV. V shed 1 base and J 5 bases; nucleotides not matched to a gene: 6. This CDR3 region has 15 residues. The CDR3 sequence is CASSLVPGGRETQYF. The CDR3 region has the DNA TGTGCCAGCAGCTTAGTGCCAGGGGGCCGGGAGACCCAGTACTTC. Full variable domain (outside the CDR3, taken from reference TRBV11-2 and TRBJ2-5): EAGVAQSPRYKIIEKRQSVAFWCNPISGHATLYWYQQILGQGPKLLIQFQNNGVVDDSQLPKDRFSAERLKGVDSTLKIQPAKLEDSAVYLCASSLVPGGRETQYFGPGTRLLVL.

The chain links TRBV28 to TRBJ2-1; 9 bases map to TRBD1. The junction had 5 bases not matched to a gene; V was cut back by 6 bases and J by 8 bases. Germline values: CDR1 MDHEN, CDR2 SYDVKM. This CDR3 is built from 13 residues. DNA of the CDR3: TGTGCCAGCAGGACAGGGGGAATCTATGAGCAGTTCTTC. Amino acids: CASRTGGIYEQFF.

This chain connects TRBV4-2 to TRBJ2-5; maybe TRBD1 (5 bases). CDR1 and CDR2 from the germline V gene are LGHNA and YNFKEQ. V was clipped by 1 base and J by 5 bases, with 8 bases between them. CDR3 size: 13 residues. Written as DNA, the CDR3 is TGTGCCAGCAGCCAAGCCAGGGTTGAGACCCAGTACTTC. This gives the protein CASSQARVETQYF.

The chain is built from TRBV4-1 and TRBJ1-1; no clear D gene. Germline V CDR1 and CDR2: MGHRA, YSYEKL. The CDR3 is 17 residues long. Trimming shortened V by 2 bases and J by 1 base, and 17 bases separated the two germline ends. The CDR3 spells CASSQTMPLAGNTEAFF. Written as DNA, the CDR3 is TGCGCCAGCAGCCAAACTATGCCCCTGGCTGGGAACACTGAAGCTTTCTTT.

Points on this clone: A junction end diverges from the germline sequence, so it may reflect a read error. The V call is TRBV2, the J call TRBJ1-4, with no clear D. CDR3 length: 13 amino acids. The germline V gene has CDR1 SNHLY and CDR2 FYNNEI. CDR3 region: CASREARSEKLFF. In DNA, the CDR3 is TGTGCCAGCAGGGAAGCCCGGAGTGAAAAACTGTTTTTT.

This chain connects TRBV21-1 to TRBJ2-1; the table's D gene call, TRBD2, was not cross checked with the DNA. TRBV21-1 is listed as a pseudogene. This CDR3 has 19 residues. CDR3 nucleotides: TGTGCCAGCAGCAAACCCCCAAACTCGGTCATTTTATCCTACAATGAGCAGTTCTTC. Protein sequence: CASSKPPNSVILSYNEQFF.

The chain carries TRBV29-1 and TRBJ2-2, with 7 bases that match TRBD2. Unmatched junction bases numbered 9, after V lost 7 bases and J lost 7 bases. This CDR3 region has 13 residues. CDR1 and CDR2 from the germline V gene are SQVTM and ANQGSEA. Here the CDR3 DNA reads TGCAGCGCGGCCCTGGGGGGGGGCGGGGAGCTGTTTTTT. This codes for CSAALGGGGELFF.

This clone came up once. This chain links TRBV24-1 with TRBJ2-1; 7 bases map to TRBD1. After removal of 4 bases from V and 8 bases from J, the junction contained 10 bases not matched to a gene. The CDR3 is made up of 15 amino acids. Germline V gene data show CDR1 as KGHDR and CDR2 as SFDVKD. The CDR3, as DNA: TGTGCCACCAGTGAGACAGGGAGAGGTTACGATGAGCAGTTCTTC. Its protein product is CATSETGRGYDEQFF.

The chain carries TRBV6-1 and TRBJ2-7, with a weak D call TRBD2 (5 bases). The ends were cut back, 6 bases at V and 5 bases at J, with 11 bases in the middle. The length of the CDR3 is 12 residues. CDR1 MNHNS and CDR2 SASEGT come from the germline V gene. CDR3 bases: TGTGCCAGCAGCGGCGCCGGGAACGAGCAGTACGTC. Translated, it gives CASSGAGNEQYV.

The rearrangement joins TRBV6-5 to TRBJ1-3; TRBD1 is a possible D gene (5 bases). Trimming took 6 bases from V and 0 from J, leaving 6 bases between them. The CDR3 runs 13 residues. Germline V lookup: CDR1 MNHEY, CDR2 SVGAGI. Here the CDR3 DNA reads TGTGCCAGCAGGGGGCTCTCTGGAAACACCATATATTTT. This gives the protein CASRGLSGNTIYF.

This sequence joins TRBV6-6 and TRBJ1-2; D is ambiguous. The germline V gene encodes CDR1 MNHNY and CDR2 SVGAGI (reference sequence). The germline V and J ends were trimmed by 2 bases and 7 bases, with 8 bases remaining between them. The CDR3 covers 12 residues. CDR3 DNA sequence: TGTGCCAGCAGTTACCGTGAGGGTGGCTACACCTTC. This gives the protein CASSYREGGYTF.

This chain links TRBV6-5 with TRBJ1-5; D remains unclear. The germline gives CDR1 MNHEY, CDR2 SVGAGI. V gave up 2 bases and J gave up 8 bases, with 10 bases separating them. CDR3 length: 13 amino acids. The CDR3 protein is CASSYHTREPQHF. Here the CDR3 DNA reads TGTGCCAGCAGTTACCATACTCGGGAGCCCCAGCATTTT.

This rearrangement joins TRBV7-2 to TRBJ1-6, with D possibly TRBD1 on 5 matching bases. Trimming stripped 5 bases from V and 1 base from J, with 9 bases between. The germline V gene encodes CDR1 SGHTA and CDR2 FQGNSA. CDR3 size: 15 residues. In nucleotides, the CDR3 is TGTGCCAGCAGCGACGGGGGATCCTATAATTCACCCCTCCACTTT. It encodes CASSDGGSYNSPLHF.

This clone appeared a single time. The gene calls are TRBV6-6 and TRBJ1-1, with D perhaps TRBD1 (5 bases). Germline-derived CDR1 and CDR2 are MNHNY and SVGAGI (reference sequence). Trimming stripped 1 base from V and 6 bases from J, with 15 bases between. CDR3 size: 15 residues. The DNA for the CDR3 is TGTGCCAGCAGTTACTTGGATGGGGGGATCTCTGAAGCTTTCTTT. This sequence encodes CASSYLDGGISEAFF.

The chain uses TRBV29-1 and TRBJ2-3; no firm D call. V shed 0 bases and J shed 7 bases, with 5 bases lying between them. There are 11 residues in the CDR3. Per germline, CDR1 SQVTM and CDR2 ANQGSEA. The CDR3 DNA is TGCAGCGTTGAAGATCGGTATACGCAGTATTTT. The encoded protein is CSVEDRYTQYF.

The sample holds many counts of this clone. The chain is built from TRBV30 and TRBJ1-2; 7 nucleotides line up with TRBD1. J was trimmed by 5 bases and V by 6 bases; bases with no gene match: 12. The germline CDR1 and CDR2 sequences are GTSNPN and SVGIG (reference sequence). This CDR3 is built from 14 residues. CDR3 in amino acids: CACHPGQFHYGYTF. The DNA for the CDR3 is TGTGCCTGCCATCCGGGACAGTTCCATTATGGCTACACCTTC.

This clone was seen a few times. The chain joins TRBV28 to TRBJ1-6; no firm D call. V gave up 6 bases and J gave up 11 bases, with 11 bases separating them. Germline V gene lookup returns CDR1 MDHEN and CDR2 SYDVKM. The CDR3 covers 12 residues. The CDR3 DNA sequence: TGTGCCAGCAGGGGAGGTAACCCACCCCTCCACTTT. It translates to CASRGGNPPLHF.

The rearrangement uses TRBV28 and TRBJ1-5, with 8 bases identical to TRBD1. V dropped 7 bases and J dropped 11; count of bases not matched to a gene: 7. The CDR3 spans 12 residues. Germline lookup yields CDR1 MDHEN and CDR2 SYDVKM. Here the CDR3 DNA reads TGTGCCAGCACCTTGCAGGGGGCAACCCAGCATTTT. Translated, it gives CASTLQGATQHF.

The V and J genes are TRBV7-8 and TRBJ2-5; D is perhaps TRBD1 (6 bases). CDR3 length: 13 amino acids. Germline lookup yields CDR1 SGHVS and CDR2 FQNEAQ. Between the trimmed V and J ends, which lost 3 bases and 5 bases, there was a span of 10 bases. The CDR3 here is CASSFRQGETQYF. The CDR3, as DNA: TGTGCCAGCAGCTTCCGGCAGGGGGAGACCCAGTACTTC.

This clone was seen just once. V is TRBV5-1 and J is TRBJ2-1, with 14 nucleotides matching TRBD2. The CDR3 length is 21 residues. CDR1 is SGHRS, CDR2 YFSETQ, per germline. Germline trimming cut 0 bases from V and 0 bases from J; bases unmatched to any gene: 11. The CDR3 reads CASSLAIGTSGGRSSYNEQFF. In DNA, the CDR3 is TGCGCCAGCAGCTTGGCCATCGGGACTAGCGGGGGTCGAAGCTCCTACAATGAGCAGTTCTTC.

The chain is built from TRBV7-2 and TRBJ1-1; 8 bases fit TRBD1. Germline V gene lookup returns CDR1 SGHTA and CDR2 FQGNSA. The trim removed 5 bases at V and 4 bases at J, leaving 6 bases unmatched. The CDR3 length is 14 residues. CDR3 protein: CASSARTGGTEAFF. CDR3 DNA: TGTGCCAGCAGCGCACGCACAGGGGGCACTGAAGCTTTCTTT.

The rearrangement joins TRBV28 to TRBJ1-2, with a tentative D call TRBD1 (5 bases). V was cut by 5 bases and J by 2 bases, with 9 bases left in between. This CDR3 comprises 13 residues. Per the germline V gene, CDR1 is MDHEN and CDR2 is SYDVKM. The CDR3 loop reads CASSRTPNYGYTF. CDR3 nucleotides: TGTGCCAGCAGTAGGACACCCAACTATGGCTACACCTTC.

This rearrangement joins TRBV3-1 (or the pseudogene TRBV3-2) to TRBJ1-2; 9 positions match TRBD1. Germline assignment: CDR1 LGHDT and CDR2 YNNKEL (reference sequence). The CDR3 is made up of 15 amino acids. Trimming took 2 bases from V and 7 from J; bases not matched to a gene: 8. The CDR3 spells CASSQLYDRGTGYTF. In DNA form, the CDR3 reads TGTGCCAGCAGCCAACTTTATGACAGGGGGACTGGCTACACCTTC.

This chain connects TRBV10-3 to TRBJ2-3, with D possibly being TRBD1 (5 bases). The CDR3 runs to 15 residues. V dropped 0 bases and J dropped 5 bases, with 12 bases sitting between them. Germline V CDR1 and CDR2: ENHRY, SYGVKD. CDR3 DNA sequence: TGTGCCATCAGTGAGTCCACGCACAGGAAAGATACGCAGTATTTT. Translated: CAISESTHRKDTQYF.